This TCR beta chain was captured by sequencing in a study of blood T cell repertoires in COVID-19 (dated by TCRdb to 2018 to 2021). Describing the broader study: The collaborator samples originated in the United States, Italy and Spain and spanned the acute and convalescent phases of COVID-19. The prospective study material was composed of cDNA or gDNA derived from T cells, B-cell-depleted T cells, or PBMCs. Subjects who had been exposed to COVID-19, were actively infected with it, or had recovered from it provided the deeply sampled blood TCRbeta repertoires that made up the dataset. The repertoires were released in a freely available public database intended as a resource for research on the immune response to SARS-CoV-2. The samples were drawn from the first 160 participants of the ongoing ImmuneRACE study and from 1,254 subjects provided by 6 global collaborators. Sample metadata almost always included a de-identified subject ID, COVID-19 status, age in years and sex. Where HLA class I and class II types were available, the types were taken from metadata supplied by the sample provider, not from assay-based typing.

This clone was picked up a small number of times. Its cognate antigen has yet to be identified. It has no much larger one-base neighbor in the sample; base qualities were not kept. The immunoSEQ Assay, a bias-controlled multiplex PCR, was used to amplify TCRbeta CDR3 regions from genomic DNA. The study's own analysis went as follows. The number of nucleated cells in each sample was estimated from the amplification of reference gene primers within the assay. To quantify the absolute abundance of each unique TCRbeta CDR3 rearrangement, sequence reads were collapsed and filtered. Productive Simpson clonality was computed per sample as the square root of Simpson's diversity index over productive rearrangements. As stored in TCRdb, this immuneACCESS dataset retains in-frame rearrangements with V and J assigned. A fraction of the clones does not appear; measured against another copy, unresolved V genes explain less than half of the discrepancy, and the remainder lacks a known reason. V, J and clone size derive from that table, while D and trimming were established from the DNA sequence. For this sample the table gives about 330,000 clones, of which around 85% were detected only once. The ten largest clones capture roughly 7.8% of the sample.

Counted from cysteine to phenylalanine, this CDR3 has 16 amino acids. Of the read, only the CDR3 DNA is kept; its 48 bases are in frame from base 1. CDR1 is given as SGHTA and CDR2 as FQGNSA, both from the germline V gene. Trimming takes 6 bases off V and 9 bases off J; junction bases not matched to a gene: 13. The collaborating institutions used their own protocols to collect whole blood in K2EDTA tubes. For TCRbeta analysis, collaborators shipped samples as frozen whole blood, isolated PBMCs, or DNA extracted from either of those sample types. On the study overall, not on this receptor specifically: How much clinical and demographic metadata was included differed by source and by participant, and the metadata was provided uncurated.

The sequence is built from TRBV7-2 and TRBJ1-6, with 8 junctional bases fitting TRBD1. The clonotype was recovered from a human donor in a cohort sampled during active COVID-19. Sequencing was done on a sample of peripheral blood. Here is the DNA: TGTGCCAGCAGTCCCCTATTGCAGGGGGCGCGTTCACCCCTCCACTTT. It specifies CASSPLLQGARSPLHF.